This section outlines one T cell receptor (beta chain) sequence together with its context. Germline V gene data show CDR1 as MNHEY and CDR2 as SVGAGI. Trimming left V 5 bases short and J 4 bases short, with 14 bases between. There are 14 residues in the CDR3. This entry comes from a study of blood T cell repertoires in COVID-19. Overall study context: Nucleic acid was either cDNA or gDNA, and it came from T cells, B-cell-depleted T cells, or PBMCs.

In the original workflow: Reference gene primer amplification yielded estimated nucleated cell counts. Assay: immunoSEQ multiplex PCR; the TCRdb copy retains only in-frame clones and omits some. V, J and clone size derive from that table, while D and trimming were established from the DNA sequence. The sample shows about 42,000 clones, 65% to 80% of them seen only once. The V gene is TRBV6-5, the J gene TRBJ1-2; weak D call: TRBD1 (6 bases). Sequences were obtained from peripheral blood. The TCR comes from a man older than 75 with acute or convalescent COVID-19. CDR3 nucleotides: TGTGCCAGCAGTACACAGGGTGGAGGCTATGGCTACACCTTC. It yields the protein CASSTQGGGYGYTF.